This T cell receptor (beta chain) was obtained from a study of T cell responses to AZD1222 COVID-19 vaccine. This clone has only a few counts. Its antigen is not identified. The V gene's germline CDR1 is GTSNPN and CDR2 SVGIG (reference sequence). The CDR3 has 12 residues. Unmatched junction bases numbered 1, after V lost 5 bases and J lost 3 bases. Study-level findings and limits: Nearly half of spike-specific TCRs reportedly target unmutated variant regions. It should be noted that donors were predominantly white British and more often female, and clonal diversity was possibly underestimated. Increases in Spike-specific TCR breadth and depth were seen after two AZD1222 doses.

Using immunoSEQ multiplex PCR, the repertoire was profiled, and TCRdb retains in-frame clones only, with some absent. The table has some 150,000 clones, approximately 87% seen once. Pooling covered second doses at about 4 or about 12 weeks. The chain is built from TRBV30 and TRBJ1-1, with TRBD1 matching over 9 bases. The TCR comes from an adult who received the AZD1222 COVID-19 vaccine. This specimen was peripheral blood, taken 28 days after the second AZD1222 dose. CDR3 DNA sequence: TGTGCCTGGGGGGACAGGGACACTGAAGCTTTCTTT. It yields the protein CAWGDRDTEAFF.